The 9 T cell receptor beta chains below were found in one sample sequenced in a study of blood T cell repertoires in COVID-19. Only in-frame clones appear in the TCRdb table, and some are missing; sequencing was by immunoSEQ multiplex PCR. The data show about 86,000 clones, roughly 84% seen once. The sample taken for sequencing was peripheral blood. Receptors originate from a woman of 80 years or more with active or convalescent COVID-19.

The chain employs TRBV2 and TRBJ1-6, with TRBD1 as a possible D gene (6 bases). Per the germline V gene, CDR1 is SNHLY and CDR2 is FYNNEI. CDR3 size: 14 residues. Trimming pared 4 bases from V and 8 bases from J, leaving 12 bases between. The chain's CDR3 is CASSGRQVYSPLHF. CDR3 bases: TGTGCCAGCAGTGGGAGACAGGTTTATTCACCCCTCCACTTT.

The rearrangement uses TRBV12-3 or TRBV12-4 and TRBJ1-6; 7 nucleotides agree with TRBD1. The ends lost 5 bases at V and 11 bases at J; junction bases unmatched: 6. CDR3 size: 13 residues. DNA for the CDR3: TGTGCCAGCAGTCAGAGACAGGGAGCACCCCTCCACTTT. Translating gives CASSQRQGAPLHF.

This chain joins TRBV7-3 and TRBJ2-2; 8 bases match TRBD1. Germline assignment: CDR1 SGHTA and CDR2 FQGTGA. The CDR3 runs to 17 residues. The J segment lost 4 bases and the V segment lost 4 bases, leaving 11 bases of the junction unmatched. The CDR3 DNA is TGTGCCAGCAGCTCCCTCTCAGGGGGCGGTGGCACCGGGGAGCTGTTTTTT. This encodes CASSSLSGGGGTGELFF. The full variable domain, with the rest looked up from reference TRBV7-3 and TRBJ2-2, is GAGVSQTPSNKVTEKGKYVELRCDPISGHTALYWYRQSLGQGPEFLIYFQGTGAADDSGLPNDRFFAVRPEGSVSTLKIQRTERGDSAVYLCASSSLSGGGGTGELFFGEGSRLTVL.

The V call is TRBV28, the J call TRBJ1-1; D unclear. The CDR3 covers 14 residues. Trimming took off 8 bases at V and 1 base at J, with 14 bases between the two ends. Germline lookup yields CDR1 MDHEN and CDR2 SYDVKM. CDR3 loop: CASEGVPSNTEAFF. In DNA, the CDR3 is TGTGCCAGCGAGGGCGTCCCGTCGAACACTGAAGCTTTCTTT.

The chain employs TRBV9 and TRBJ1-2; no clear D gene. The V and J ends lost 4 bases and 5 bases respectively, with 15 bases between them. The CDR3 runs to 14 residues. Per the germline V gene, CDR1 is SGDLS and CDR2 is YYNGEE. The CDR3 DNA is TGTGCCAGCAGCTCGACCCCCGAGGGTTATGGCTACACCTTC. Amino acids: CASSSTPEGYGYTF.

This clone was recorded a few times. The rearrangement uses TRBV3-1 (or the pseudogene TRBV3-2) and TRBJ1-5, with D maybe TRBD1 (6 bases). Germline V CDR1 and CDR2: LGHDT, YNNKEL (reference sequence). The germline V and J ends were trimmed by 4 bases and 0 bases, with 7 bases remaining between them. The CDR3 is 14 amino acids. The CDR3 loop reads CASSRTDSNQPQHF. The DNA for the CDR3 is TGTGCCAGCAGCCGGACAGATAGCAATCAGCCCCAGCATTTT.

V is TRBV5-1 and J is TRBJ1-4; possible D gene TRBD1, 5 bases. The germline V gene encodes CDR1 SGHRS and CDR2 YFSETQ. CDR3 size: 16 residues. V lost 1 base and J lost 5, with 15 bases in between. CDR3 amino acids: CASSLFRAAPNEKLFF. The CDR3 DNA reads TGCGCCAGCAGCTTGTTCAGGGCAGCTCCAAATGAAAAACTGTTTTTT.

This clone was observed a handful of times. The V and J genes are TRBV6-5 and TRBJ2-7; TRBD1 is a possible D gene (6 bases). Germline CDR1 and CDR2: MNHEY and SVGAGI. The CDR3 is made up of 14 amino acids. V dropped 7 bases and J dropped 6 bases, with 19 bases sitting between them. The CDR3 nucleotides read TGTGCCAGCACGGAAGGACAGTGGCCGACCGAGCAGTACTTC. Amino acid sequence: CASTEGQWPTEQYF.

V usage is TRBV7-3 and J usage is TRBJ2-3, with D uncertain. The CDR3 consists of 14 residues. V was pared by 4 bases and J by 0 bases, with 8 bases between. Germline lookup yields CDR1 SGHTA and CDR2 FQGTGA. CDR3 sequence reads: CASSSFGSTDTQYF. The CDR3 region has the DNA TGTGCCAGCAGCTCCTTCGGGAGCACAGATACGCAGTATTTT.